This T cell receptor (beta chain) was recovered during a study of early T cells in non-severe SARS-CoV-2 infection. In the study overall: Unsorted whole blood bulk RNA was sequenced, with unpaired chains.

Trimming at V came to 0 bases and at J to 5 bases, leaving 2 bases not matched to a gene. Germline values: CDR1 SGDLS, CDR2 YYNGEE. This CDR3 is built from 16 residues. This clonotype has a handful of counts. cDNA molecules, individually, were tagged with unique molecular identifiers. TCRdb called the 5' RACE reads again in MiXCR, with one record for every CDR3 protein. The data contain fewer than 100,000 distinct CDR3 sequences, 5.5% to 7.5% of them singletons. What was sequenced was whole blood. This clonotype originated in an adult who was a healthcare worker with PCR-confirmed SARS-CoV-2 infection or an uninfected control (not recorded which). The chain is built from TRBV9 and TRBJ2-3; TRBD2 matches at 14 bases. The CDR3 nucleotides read TGTGCCAGCAGCGTAGACGGGACTAGCGGGAGAGATACGCAGTATTTT. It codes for CASSVDGTSGRDTQYF.